A single sample gave rise to the 23 T cell receptor beta chains below, sequenced in a study of T cell responses to AZD1222 COVID-19 vaccine. Assay used: immunoSEQ multiplex PCR; TCRdb lists only in-frame clones, some missing. The sample includes about 120,000 clones, roughly 88% of them seen just once. Sequencing was performed on peripheral blood, taken on day 0 of AZD1222 vaccination. The receptors were sampled from an adult in good health.

The genes are TRBV7-2 and TRBJ1-2, with D unresolved. Trimming shortened V by 5 bases and J by 4 bases, and 17 bases separated the two germline ends. CDR1 and CDR2 (germline): SGHTA, FQGNSA. There are 15 residues in the CDR3. CDR3 residues: CASSLRPSTSYGYTF. CDR3 nucleotide sequence: TGTGCCAGCAGCCTGCGACCAAGTACAAGCTATGGCTACACCTTC.

In this sample, this clone turned up a few times. The chain carries TRBV4-1 and TRBJ1-2; no clear D. V was pared by 2 bases and J by 1 base, with 8 bases between. The germline gives CDR1 MGHRA, CDR2 YSYEKL. This CDR3 is 14 amino acids long. CDR3 region: CASSQYQINYGYTF. The CDR3 DNA reads TGCGCCAGCAGCCAATATCAAATTAACTATGGCTACACCTTC.

This clone was seen once. The rearrangement links TRBV9 to TRBJ1-3; D gene unclear. V lost 0 bases, J lost 2 bases, and 15 bases lay in between. The CDR3 contains 17 residues. Germline CDR1 SGDLS, CDR2 YYNGEE. In DNA form, the CDR3 reads TGTGCCAGCAGCGTAGATTCCGTGACACGCCCTGGAAACACCATATATTTT. It codes for CASSVDSVTRPGNTIYF.

This chain joins TRBV14 and TRBJ2-7; TRBD1 is a possible D gene (6 bases). V lost 6 bases and J 3 bases, leaving 12 bases between the germline ends. The length of the CDR3 is 13 residues. Germline assignment: CDR1 SGHDN and CDR2 FVKESK. DNA of the CDR3: TGTGCCAGCAGAACAACAGGGAACTACGAGCAGTACTTC. This codes for CASRTTGNYEQYF.

V is TRBV3-1 (or the pseudogene TRBV3-2) and J is TRBJ1-6; tentative D call: TRBD1 (6 bases). The CDR3 has 15 amino acids. Germline assignment: CDR1 LGHDT and CDR2 YNNKEL (reference sequence). Trimming removed 3 bases from V and 8 bases from J, with 14 bases in between. The CDR3 loop reads CASSQIQGWYSPLHF. CDR3 nucleotide sequence: TGTGCCAGCAGCCAGATCCAGGGGTGGTATTCACCCCTCCACTTT.

This chain connects TRBV5-1 to TRBJ2-7; TRBD2 matches 14 bases. Germline CDR1 reads SGHRS; CDR2 reads YFSETQ. CDR3 length: 17 residues. V shed 4 bases, J shed 3 bases, and the junction held 9 bases outside the gene matches. The CDR3 loop reads CASSLTSGGAKDYEQYF. CDR3 bases: TGCGCCAGCAGCCTGACTAGCGGGGGGGCCAAAGACTACGAGCAGTACTTC.

The chain carries TRBV5-1 and TRBJ1-1; D gene uncertain. The germline CDR1 and CDR2 sequences are SGHRS and YFSETQ. This CDR3 spans 14 amino acids. Trimming stripped 3 bases from V and 1 base from J, with 10 bases between. DNA of the CDR3: TGCGCCAGCAGCTCGTTAACAGAGAACACTGAAGCTTTCTTT. Protein: CASSSLTENTEAFF.

This chain connects TRBV28 to TRBJ2-7; TRBD1 might be the D (5 bases). Germline CDR1 MDHEN, CDR2 SYDVKM. Trimming removed 11 bases from V and 0 bases from J, with 11 bases in between. The CDR3 is 12 amino acids. This CDR3 is CAWGISSYEQYF. The DNA of the CDR3 is TGTGCCTGGGGCATATCCTCCTACGAGCAGTACTTC.

This clone was seen more than once but under ten times. The chain couples TRBV9 to TRBJ1-6, with no clear D. Trimming took 2 bases from V and 14 from J, leaving 14 bases between them. There are 13 residues in the CDR3. Germline CDR1 SGDLS, CDR2 YYNGEE. The CDR3 here is CASSVDRGSALHF. The DNA for the CDR3 is TGTGCCAGCAGCGTGGACCGGGGTTCGGCCCTCCACTTT.

The chain recombines TRBV18 with TRBJ1-1, with D unclear. The V and J ends lost 3 bases and 1 base respectively, with 9 bases between them. Germline values: CDR1 KGHSH, CDR2 LQKENI. The CDR3 spans 14 residues. CDR3 loop: CASSPVQGNTEAFF. The CDR3, as DNA: TGTGCCAGCTCACCCGTACAAGGGAACACTGAAGCTTTCTTT.

CDR3 in DNA: TGTGCCAGCAGCTTAACGAGGGGTAGCACAGATACGCAGTATTTT. Translation: CASSLTRGSTDTQYF. J is TRBJ2-3 and V is TRBV7-3; possibly TRBD1 or TRBD2 for D (5 bases each). The CDR3 contains 15 residues. Trimming removed 0 bases at V and 0 bases at J, with 7 bases between. In germline, CDR1 is SGHTA, CDR2 FQGTGA. The variable domain in full, completed from reference TRBV7-3 and TRBJ2-3, reads GAGVSQTPSNKVTEKGKYVELRCDPISGHTALYWYRQSLGQGPEFLIYFQGTGAADDSGLPNDRFFAVRPEGSVSTLKIQRTERGDSAVYLCASSLTRGSTDTQYFGPGTRLTVL.

CDR3 region: CASSLGQSGTPRGAQYF. DNA for the CDR3: TGTGCCAGCAGCTTGGGACAGAGTGGAACCCCAAGAGGGGCCCAGTACTTC. This chain links TRBV5-6 with TRBJ2-5; D may be TRBD1 or TRBD2 (5 bases each). The V gene lost 0 bases and the J gene lost 9 bases, with 24 bases spanning the gap. The length of the CDR3 is 17 residues. Looked up from germline, CDR1 is SGHDT and CDR2 is YYEEEE. Filled out from reference TRBV5-6 and TRBJ2-5, the complete variable domain reads DAGVTQSPTHLIKTRGQQVTLRCSPKSGHDTVSWYQQALGQGPQFIFQYYEEEERQRGNFPDRFSGHQFPNYSSELNVNALLLGDSALYLCASSLGQSGTPRGAQYFGPGTRLLVL.

The chain combines TRBV4-3 with TRBJ1-4, with D possibly TRBD1 on 5 matching bases. The CDR3 extends over 14 amino acids. With 5 bases removed from V and 3 bases from J, the gap between germline ends came to 10 bases. Germline lookup yields CDR1 LGHNA and CDR2 YSLEER. In DNA, the CDR3 is TGCGCCAGCAGCGATGGGGCATCTAATGAAAAACTGTTTTTT. It encodes CASSDGASNEKLFF.

This clone occurred a few times. The chain combines TRBV5-8 with TRBJ1-4; TRBD1 is a possible D gene (6 bases). V was clipped by 0 bases and J by 8 bases, with 8 bases between them. From germline, CDR1 is SGHTS and CDR2 YDEGEE. CDR3 size: 13 residues. In DNA, the CDR3 is TGTGCCAGCAGCTTGGAAGGGGGGGAAAAACTGTTTTTT. Its translation: CASSLEGGEKLFF.

The rearrangement uses TRBV7-8 and TRBJ1-5, with TRBD1 identical over 9 bases. J gave up 1 base and V 5 bases, and 9 bases lay outside the gene matches. This CDR3 comprises 17 residues. Germline CDR1 and CDR2: SGHVS and FQNEAQ. CDR3 amino acids: CASSPGQGQRSNQPQHF. CDR3 DNA sequence: TGTGCCAGCAGCCCCGGACAGGGGCAGAGGAGCAATCAGCCCCAGCATTTT.

The V gene is TRBV7-9, the J gene TRBJ1-2, with TRBD1 as a possible D gene (5 bases). The CDR3 has 11 residues. Germline V gene data show CDR1 as SEHNR and CDR2 as FQNEAQ (reference sequence). Trimming shortened V by 1 base and J by 12 bases, and 9 bases separated the two germline ends. Here the CDR3 DNA reads TGTGCCAGCAGCTTAGAAGAGGGGAACACCTTC. It is translated as CASSLEEGNTF. The variable domain in full, with the rest retrieved from reference TRBV7-9 and TRBJ1-2, is DTGVSQNPRHKITKRGQNVTFRCDPISEHNRLYWYRQTLGQGPEFLTYFQNEAQLEKSRLLSDRFSAERPKGSFSTLEIQRTEQGDSAMYLCASSLEEGNTFGSGTRLTVV.

V and J are TRBV27 and TRBJ2-1; D not certain. This CDR3 comprises 16 residues. V was shortened by 1 base and J by 0 bases, with 10 bases between the two germline ends. The germline CDR1 and CDR2 sequences are MNHEY and SMNVEV (reference sequence). In nucleotides, the CDR3 is TGTGCCAGCAGTTTATTAACTCCGAGCTCCTACAATGAGCAGTTCTTC. Translation gives CASSLLTPSSYNEQFF.

The chain uses TRBV9 and TRBJ1-1, with D perhaps TRBD1 (5 bases). CDR1 is SGDLS and CDR2 is YYNGEE in the germline V gene. The CDR3 runs to 13 residues. V was pared by 7 bases and J by 4 bases, with 14 bases between. The CDR3 region is CASSGGGVTEAFF. In nucleotides, the CDR3 is TGTGCCAGCTCGGGTGGGGGAGTCACTGAAGCTTTCTTT.

In its sample, this clone was seen many times. Different DNA sequences within this sample yield the same CDR3. The chain uses TRBV29-1 and TRBJ2-6, with unresolved D. CDR1 and CDR2 (germline): SQVTM, ANQGSEA. This CDR3 is 13 amino acids long. Trimming cost V 2 bases and J 1 base, with 3 bases left between them. CDR3 in DNA: TGCAGCGTTGAACCTTCTGGGGCCAACGTCCTGACTTTC. Amino acids: CSVEPSGANVLTF.

The chain uses TRBV2 and TRBJ2-1; TRBD2 might be the D (6 bases). This CDR3 region has 14 residues. V was shortened by 1 base and J by 7 bases, with 11 bases between the two germline ends. Per the germline V gene, CDR1 is SNHLY and CDR2 is FYNNEI. CDR3 DNA sequence: TGTGCCAGCAGTGAAGGCTGGGGGAGGAATGAGCAGTTCTTC. Protein sequence: CASSEGWGRNEQFF.

The chain joins TRBV30 to TRBJ2-7, with a tentative D call TRBD1 (6 bases). Germline CDR1 and CDR2: GTSNPN and SVGIG (reference sequence). Between the trimmed V and J ends, which lost 7 bases and 3 bases, there was a span of 10 bases. The CDR3 consists of 11 residues. The CDR3 DNA is TGTGCCTTCGTCAGGGGCTACGAGCAGTACTTC. Its protein is CAFVRGYEQYF.

The genes are TRBV30 and TRBJ2-6; D is perhaps TRBD2 (6 bases). Trimming left V 3 bases short and J 4 bases short, with 16 bases between. CDR3 size: 16 residues. The germline gives CDR1 GTSNPN, CDR2 SVGIG (reference sequence). CDR3 nucleotides: TGTGCCTGGAGCCAAGGGTCGGGGGAAGGGGCCAACGTCCTGACTTTC. Protein product: CAWSQGSGEGANVLTF.

The chain employs TRBV11-3 and TRBJ2-1, with 8 bases identical to TRBD1. V lost 5 bases to trimming and J lost 0 bases; unmatched junction nucleotides: 9. Germline V gives CDR1 SGHNT, CDR2 YENEEA. The CDR3 spans 17 residues. The CDR3 DNA sequence: TGTGCCAGCAGCGAGCGGACAGGGTTAAGCTCCTACAATGAGCAGTTCTTC. Amino acids: CASSERTGLSSYNEQFF.